This T cell receptor (beta chain) was identified during a study of T cells in Graves' hyperthyroidism and ophthalmopathy. Study in general: Prior to any treatment, at the point of initial diagnosis, peripheral blood was collected.

TCR beta CDR3 sequences were amplified from RNA transcripts. HTBI primers were employed in a first-round RT-PCR of the TCR CDR3. TCRdb analysed the multiplex PCR reads with MiXCR anew, one entry per CDR3 protein. The sample holds hundreds of thousands of distinct CDR3 sequences, around 16% seen once. Only a few counts were recorded for this clonotype. This receptor was obtained from a woman aged 25 to 39 with Graves' hyperthyroidism. What was sequenced was blood.

The CDR3 loop is CASSPQDVYSYEQYF. CDR3 nucleotide sequence: TGTGCCAGCTCACCACAGGATGTATACTCCTACGAGCAGTACTTC. This sequence joins TRBV18 and TRBJ2-7; D not resolved. The CDR3 consists of 15 residues. The germline gives CDR1 KGHSH, CDR2 LQKENI. V lost 1 base to trimming and J lost 0 bases, with 10 bases between them.